A selection of T cell receptor beta chains follows, all from one sample in a study of blood T cell repertoires in COVID-19. Only in-frame clones appear in the TCRdb table, and some are missing; sequencing was by immunoSEQ multiplex PCR. Of hundreds of thousands of clones listed, roughly 84% are singletons. The sequenced sample consisted of peripheral blood. The receptors were sampled from a woman older than 75 with acute or convalescent COVID-19. The CDR3 runs from the conserved cysteine through the conserved F or W. D genes are given only for firm matches. Size is omitted from some rows. Given values are once, few, many or a class for expanded clones.

>-|16|TRBD1|TRBV11-3|TRBJ1-6
CASSPSGTGGNSPLHF
TGTGCCAGCAGCCCATCCGGGACAGGGGGTAATTCACCCCTCCACTTT
>-|15|TRBD1|TRBV6-6|TRBJ1-2
CASSSPTGQGLGYTF
TGTGCCAGCAGTTCCCCCACTGGACAGGGGCTTGGCTACACCTTC
>-|15|TRBD1|TRBV2|TRBJ1-2
CASSLLMTGPYGYTF
TGTGCCAGCAGTCTTTTGATGACAGGGCCATATGGCTACACCTTC
>-|17|TRBD1|TRBV7-2|TRBJ2-6
CASSSRGKPAGANVLTF
TGTGCCAGCAGCTCCAGGGGGAAACCTGCTGGGGCCAACGTCCTGACTTTC
>few|18|TRBD1|TRBV3-1/TRBV3-2|TRBJ1-5
CASSQGSQTQGASQPQHF
TGTGCCAGCAGCCAAGGGTCCCAGACCCAGGGGGCAAGTCAGCCCCAGCATTTT
>-|15|TRBD1|TRBV20-1|TRBJ1-1
CSASINRGLNTEAFF
TGCAGTGCTAGTATTAACAGGGGGCTGAACACTGAAGCTTTCTTT
>-|14|TRBD1|TRBV5-6|TRBJ1-2
CASSFEGAGYGYTF
TGTGCCAGCAGCTTTGAGGGGGCGGGCTATGGCTACACCTTC
>-|15|TRBD2|TRBV5-1|TRBJ2-3
CASSLKAGAGDTQYF
TGCGCCAGCAGCTTAAAAGCGGGGGCGGGAGATACGCAGTATTTT
>-|14|-|TRBV3-1/TRBV3-2|TRBJ1-1
CASSQGGWNTEAFF
TGTGCCAGCAGCCAAGGAGGGTGGAACACTGAAGCTTTCTTT
>-|15|TRBD2|TRBV9|TRBJ2-3
CASSYGGARTDTQYF
TGTGCCAGCAGCTACGGGGGGGCCAGGACAGATACGCAGTATTTT